The 4 T cell receptor beta chains in this list originate from one sample, sequenced in a study of blood T cell repertoires in COVID-19 (dated by TCRdb to the early 2020s). Libraries came from the immunoSEQ multiplex PCR assay. Entries here come from immuneACCESS through TCRdb and include only in-frame sequences with V and J called. Some clones fail to appear in such tables; in the studies checked, an unresolved V gene covers under half of the shortfall, and the cause of the remainder is unknown. The sample table holds 200,000 to 300,000 clones, of which approximately 84% were seen once. Clones ranked in the top ten supply 4% to 4.5% of the sample. The specimen sequenced was peripheral blood. The receptors derive from a man in his forties or fifties with acute or convalescent COVID-19.

The rearrangement joins TRBV19 to TRBJ1-3, with TRBD1 matching over 7 bases. Germline V gene lookup returns CDR1 LNHDA and CDR2 SQIVND (reference sequence). V lost 6 bases and J lost 2; bases outside the gene matches: 1. The CDR3 extends over 13 amino acids. The CDR3 nucleotides read TGTGCCAGTAGGCAGGGGGCTGGAAACACCATATATTTT. Translation: CASRQGAGNTIYF.

This clone was seen a handful of times. The gene calls are TRBV7-3 and TRBJ2-2, with D perhaps matching TRBD2 (5 bases). V was shortened by 5 bases and J by 3 bases, with 13 bases between the two germline ends. Looked up from germline, CDR1 is SGHTA and CDR2 is FQGTGA. The CDR3 consists of 15 residues. CDR3 loop: CASSAAFGDTGELFF. The CDR3 coding sequence is TGTGCCAGCAGCGCCGCATTCGGGGACACCGGGGAGCTGTTTTTT.

The gene calls are TRBV6-6 and TRBJ2-3; 11 bases line up with TRBD1. The germline V gene encodes CDR1 MNHNY and CDR2 SVGAGI (reference sequence). The CDR3 has 15 residues. Losses at the gene ends were 7 bases for V and 1 base for J; bases not matched to a gene: 4. The CDR3 here is CASNKGQGGTDTQYF. The CDR3 nucleotides are TGTGCCAGCAACAAGGGACAGGGGGGCACAGATACGCAGTATTTT.

This clone was detected only once. This sequence joins TRBV9 and TRBJ2-7, with TRBD2 as a possible D gene (6 bases). The germline gives CDR1 SGDLS, CDR2 YYNGEE. The CDR3 sequence is 14 residues long. V was shortened by 4 bases and J by 0 bases, with 11 bases between the two germline ends. As DNA, the CDR3 is TGTGCCAGCAGCCGGGACTTTAACTCCTACGAGCAGTACTTC. Translating it yields CASSRDFNSYEQYF.